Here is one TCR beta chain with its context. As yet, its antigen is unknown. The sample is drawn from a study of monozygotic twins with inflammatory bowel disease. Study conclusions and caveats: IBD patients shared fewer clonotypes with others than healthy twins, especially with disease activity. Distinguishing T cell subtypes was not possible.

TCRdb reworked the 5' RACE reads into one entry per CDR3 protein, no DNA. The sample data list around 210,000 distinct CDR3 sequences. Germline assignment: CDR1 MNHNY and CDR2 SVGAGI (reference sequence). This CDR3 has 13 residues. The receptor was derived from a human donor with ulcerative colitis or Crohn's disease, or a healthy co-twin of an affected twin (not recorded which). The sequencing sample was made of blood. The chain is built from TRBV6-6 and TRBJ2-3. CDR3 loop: CASSFLYTDTQYF.